The 6 T cell receptor beta chains below all came from one sample that was sequenced in a study of T cells after yellow fever vaccination. TCRdb reanalysed the 5' RACE reads using MiXCR and keeps one entry per CDR3 protein. The table shows some 110,000 distinct CDR3 sequences, with more than 5.5% occurring only once. Material: CD4+ T cells sorted from PBMCs, obtained approximately 40 days after the first yellow fever vaccination. The receptor set was obtained from a man aged 18 to 35 who received the YFV17D yellow fever vaccine.

This clonotype was recorded many times. V and J are TRBV6-2 or TRBV6-3 and TRBJ2-2; D unresolved. This CDR3 is built from 12 residues. The V end was cut by 0 bases, the J end by 6 bases, with 2 bases between. Germline V lookup: CDR1 MNHEY, CDR2 SVGEGT. In DNA form, the CDR3 reads TGTGCCAGCAGTTACTCAGCCGGGGAGCTGTTTTTT. Protein: CASSYSAGELFF.

This clonotype has ten or more counts. This chain links TRBV6-1 with TRBJ2-7; 12 nucleotides match TRBD1. V dropped 2 bases and J dropped 5; count of bases not matched to a gene: 4. From germline, CDR1 is MNHNS and CDR2 SASEGT. The CDR3 runs 15 residues. The CDR3 sequence is CASSEPGQGADEQYF. The CDR3 DNA reads as TGTGCCAGCAGTGAACCGGGACAGGGGGCCGACGAGCAGTACTTC.

J is TRBJ2-1 and V is TRBV7-3; 8 bases align to TRBD2. With 3 bases clipped from V and 12 bases from J, the junction kept 7 bases outside the gene matches. The length of the CDR3 is 13 residues. In germline, CDR1 is SGHTA, CDR2 FQGTGA. This CDR3 is CASSFGGGNRQFF. For the CDR3, the DNA is TGTGCCAGCAGCTTCGGGGGGGGAAATAGGCAGTTCTTC.

This clonotype has only a few counts. The V call is TRBV5-1, the J call TRBJ2-3; D perhaps matches TRBD2 (6 bases). CDR3 length: 16 residues. Trimming took 1 base from V and 0 from J, leaving 12 bases between them. The germline V gene has CDR1 SGHRS and CDR2 YFSETQ. The CDR3 loop is CASSLWGDLSTDTQYF. The CDR3 DNA sequence: TGCGCCAGCAGCTTGTGGGGGGACCTGAGCACAGATACGCAGTATTTT.

This clonotype was observed a single time. With a much larger clone just one base away, this may be a read error. This chain uses TRBV20-1 with TRBJ2-5; 8 bases match TRBD2. In germline, CDR1 is DFQATT, CDR2 SNEGSKA (reference sequence). The CDR3 is 14 residues long. V was clipped by 3 bases and J by 6 bases; unmatched bases: 9. CDR3 sequence (DNA): TGCAGTGCTAGTACGGGGGGGCCGAGTAAGACCCAGTACTTC. This translates into CSASTGGPSKTQYF.

This clonotype showed up many times. This chain connects TRBV2 to TRBJ2-5; weak D call: TRBD1 (5 bases). The CDR3 runs to 12 residues. V was shortened by 6 bases and J by 0 bases, with 5 bases between the two germline ends. CDR1 is SNHLY and CDR2 is FYNNEI in the germline V gene. CDR3 sequence (DNA): TGTGCCAGCAGGGACAACCAAGAGACCCAGTACTTC. It specifies CASRDNQETQYF.